These 23 T cell receptor beta chains were all obtained from the same sample, sequenced in a study of blood T cell repertoires in COVID-19. Using immunoSEQ multiplex PCR, the repertoire was profiled, and TCRdb retains in-frame clones only, with some absent. The top ten hold about 10% of the sample, which has roughly 390,000 clones, around 87% seen once. Sequencing was performed on peripheral blood. These receptors all stem from a woman aged 30 to 39 with COVID-19, enrolled during active disease.

This clone has just a few counts. This rearrangement joins TRBV7-3 to TRBJ2-5; D is ambiguous. V lost 3 bases and J lost 7, with 6 bases in between. This CDR3 contains 11 residues. The germline V gene encodes CDR1 SGHTA and CDR2 FQGTGA. CDR3 loop: CASSFPWTQYF. CDR3 DNA: TGTGCCAGCAGCTTTCCGTGGACCCAGTACTTC.

The gene calls are TRBV6-1 and TRBJ2-1, with 9 bases matching TRBD2. V dropped 2 bases and J dropped 4; count of bases not matched to a gene: 15. CDR3 length equals 19 residues. Germline CDR1 MNHNS, CDR2 SASEGT. In nucleotides, the CDR3 is TGTGCCAGCAGTGAAAACCCGAATATAGCGGGAGCGAGGTACAATGAGCAGTTCTTC. It specifies CASSENPNIAGARYNEQFF.

The chain carries TRBV4-2 and TRBJ2-3; the match to TRBD2 covers 12 bases. The CDR3 is 16 amino acids. CDR1 is LGHNA and CDR2 is YNFKEQ in the germline V gene. V shed 3 bases and J 2 bases; nucleotides not matched to a gene: 3. For the CDR3, the DNA is TGTGCCAGCAGCCAGGCTAGCGGGAGGGACACAGATACGCAGTATTTT. Protein: CASSQASGRDTDTQYF.

This clone was observed once. The J gene is TRBJ2-3, the V gene TRBV18; TRBD1 matches at 7 bases. CDR1 is KGHSH, CDR2 LQKENI, per germline. The CDR3 covers 15 residues. V shed 2 bases, J shed 2 bases, and the junction held 4 bases outside the gene matches. The CDR3 region has the DNA TGTGCCAGCTCACCATCGGGACAGTTCACAGATACGCAGTATTTT. This sequence encodes CASSPSGQFTDTQYF.

The gene calls are TRBV6-5 and TRBJ2-1, with no clear D. This CDR3 is built from 15 residues. The V end lost 7 bases, the J end lost 1 base, and 14 bases lay between the germline ends. Per germline, CDR1 MNHEY and CDR2 SVGAGI. CDR3: CASTAQAPSYNEQFF. In DNA form, the CDR3 reads TGTGCCAGCACCGCGCAGGCCCCATCCTACAATGAGCAGTTCTTC.

This clone was observed a single time. CDR3: CASSLALGQIQETQYF. In DNA, the CDR3 is TGCGCCAGCAGCTTGGCCTTGGGACAAATTCAAGAGACCCAGTACTTC. The genes are TRBV5-1 and TRBJ2-5, with D tentatively TRBD1 (6 bases). The CDR3 covers 16 residues. V lost 0 bases to trimming and J lost 2 bases, with 14 bases between them. In germline, CDR1 is SGHRS, CDR2 YFSETQ. Filled out from reference TRBV5-1 and TRBJ2-5, the complete variable domain reads KAGVTQTPRYLIKTRGQQVTLSCSPISGHRSVSWYQQTPGQGLQFLFEYFSETQRNKGNFPGRFSGRQFSNSRSEMNVSTLELGDSALYLCASSLALGQIQETQYFGPGTRLLVL.

V gene TRBV7-2 combines with J gene TRBJ2-2; D gene unclear. Germline V lookup: CDR1 SGHTA, CDR2 FQGNSA. Trimming stripped 4 bases from V and 8 bases from J, with 17 bases between. The CDR3 runs 15 residues. The CDR3 spells CASSSFRRVSGELFF. DNA for the CDR3: TGTGCCAGCAGCTCCTTCCGACGGGTTTCTGGGGAGCTGTTTTTT.

The chain joins TRBV6-5 to TRBJ2-3, with TRBD1 matching over 7 bases. After removal of 2 bases from V and 0 bases from J, the junction contained 5 bases not matched to a gene. Germline V gene lookup returns CDR1 MNHEY and CDR2 SVGAGI. The CDR3 totals 16 residues. The CDR3 coding sequence is TGTGCCAGCAGTTACACCGGGACAGTGAGCACAGATACGCAGTATTTT. It translates to CASSYTGTVSTDTQYF.

The CDR3 loop reads CASSLGQGQPQHF. Written as DNA, the CDR3 is TGTGCCAGCAGCTTAGGACAGGGCCAGCCCCAGCATTTT. The V gene is TRBV7-3, the J gene TRBJ1-5, with TRBD1 matching over 8 bases. Germline V lookup: CDR1 SGHTA, CDR2 FQGTGA. The length of the CDR3 is 13 residues. After removal of 2 bases from V and 7 bases from J, the junction contained 1 base not matched to a gene. The variable domain in full, with the rest retrieved from reference TRBV7-3 and TRBJ1-5, is GAGVSQTPSNKVTEKGKYVELRCDPISGHTALYWYRQSLGQGPEFLIYFQGTGAADDSGLPNDRFFAVRPEGSVSTLKIQRTERGDSAVYLCASSLGQGQPQHFGDGTRLSIL.

V and J are TRBV5-1 and TRBJ2-2; a weak D match, TRBD2 (6 bases). The CDR3 contains 15 residues. Between the trimmed V and J ends, which lost 1 base and 3 bases, there was a span of 10 bases. CDR1 and CDR2 from the germline V gene are SGHRS and YFSETQ. The CDR3 here is CASSLTKRDTGELFF. CDR3 coding DNA: TGCGCCAGCAGCTTGACCAAGCGGGACACCGGGGAGCTGTTTTTT.

The gene calls are TRBV6-5 and TRBJ2-5, with 8 nucleotides matching TRBD2. Germline lookup yields CDR1 MNHEY and CDR2 SVGAGI. Unmatched junction bases numbered 3, after V lost 4 bases and J lost 2 bases. This CDR3 is built from 14 residues. The CDR3 reads CASSWREEQETQYF. The CDR3 DNA sequence: TGTGCCAGCAGTTGGCGGGAGGAGCAAGAGACCCAGTACTTC.

CDR3 DNA sequence: TGTGCCAGCAGCTTGACAAACACCGGGGAGCTGTTTTTT. It specifies CASSLTNTGELFF. The genes are TRBV11-3 and TRBJ2-2, with no clear D. CDR1 and CDR2 from the germline V gene are SGHNT and YENEEA. Between the trimmed V and J ends, which lost 3 bases and 2 bases, there was a span of 4 bases. The CDR3 sequence is 13 residues long.

CDR3 sequence: CASVTGPEAFF. In nucleotides, the CDR3 is TGTGCCAGCGTTACAGGGCCCGAAGCTTTCTTT. The J gene is TRBJ1-1, the V gene TRBV13; weak D call: TRBD1 (6 bases). Germline V gives CDR1 PRHDT, CDR2 FYEKMQ (reference sequence). The CDR3 has 11 residues. Deletions cut 8 bases from V and 8 bases from J, with 12 bases between. The full variable domain, rest sourced from reference TRBV13 and TRBJ1-1, is AAGVIQSPRHLIKEKRETATLKCYPIPRHDTVYWYQQGPGQDPQFLISFYEKMQSDKGSIPDRFSAQQFSDYHSELNMSSLELGDSALYFCASVTGPEAFFGQGTRLTVV.

In this sample, this clone turned up many times. The V gene is TRBV9, the J gene TRBJ1-6; D not resolved. The CDR3 is made up of 15 amino acids. Germline loops: CDR1 SGDLS, CDR2 YYNGEE. V lost 0 bases to trimming and J lost 7 bases, with 11 bases between them. CDR3 amino acids: CASSVGSGGNSPLHF. CDR3 DNA: TGTGCCAGCAGCGTAGGTAGTGGAGGGAATTCACCCCTCCACTTT.

The chain has TRBV11-3 and TRBJ2-7, with a tentative D call TRBD2 (5 bases). There are 16 residues in the CDR3. V was cut by 4 bases and J by 4 bases, with 20 bases left in between. Per germline, CDR1 SGHNT and CDR2 YENEEA. CDR3 in DNA: TGTGCCAGCAGCTCCCGGTGGAGGCCCGGGGATTACGAGCAGTACTTC. This translates into CASSSRWRPGDYEQYF.

The rearrangement links TRBV7-2 to TRBJ2-3, with 13 bases lining up with TRBD2. This CDR3 contains 15 residues. Germline V gene lookup returns CDR1 SGHTA and CDR2 FQGNSA. Trimming cost V 5 bases and J 6 bases; bases outside gene matches: 5. CDR3 coding DNA: TGTGCCAGCAGCCAGTGGACTAGCGGGAGTGATACGCAGTATTTT. Translated, it gives CASSQWTSGSDTQYF.

This chain uses TRBV27 with TRBJ1-5; TRBD1 aligns across 7 bases. After removal of 7 bases from V and 4 bases from J, the junction contained 4 bases not matched to a gene. Germline V gene lookup returns CDR1 MNHEY and CDR2 SMNVEV (reference sequence). There are 13 residues in the CDR3. As DNA, the CDR3 is TGTGCCAGCAAGACAGGGCGGAATCAGCCCCAGCATTTT. Amino acid sequence: CASKTGRNQPQHF.

This chain links TRBV7-8 with TRBJ2-2; 8 bases align to TRBD2. After removal of 5 bases from V and 0 bases from J, the junction contained 5 bases not matched to a gene. Germline CDR1 is SGHVS and CDR2 is FQNEAQ. The CDR3 contains 16 residues. The CDR3 reads CASSRTSGANTGELFF. The CDR3 DNA reads TGTGCCAGCAGCCGTACTAGCGGAGCGAACACCGGGGAGCTGTTTTTT.

This clone has more than one count but fewer than ten. The J gene is TRBJ2-1, the V gene TRBV16, with 7 bases matching TRBD2. J lost 4 bases, V lost 0 bases, and 6 bases had no gene match. Germline V lookup: CDR1 KGHSY, CDR2 FQNENV. CDR3 length: 16 residues. CDR3 in DNA: TGTGCCAGCAGCCAATCGTCGCTAGCGGAGTACAATGAGCAGTTCTTC. Translating it yields CASSQSSLAEYNEQFF.

This sequence joins TRBV5-8 and TRBJ2-7; the D is unclear. This CDR3 region has 11 residues. Germline CDR1 SGHTS, CDR2 YDEGEE. V was clipped by 4 bases and J by 6 bases, with 8 bases between them. This CDR3 reads CASSALGEQYF. The CDR3 region has the DNA TGTGCCAGCAGCGCCCTCGGCGAGCAGTACTTC.

This clone was observed a single time. The CDR3 region has the DNA TGTGCCAGCAGTGACCGCGCGGCCGACACCGGGGAGCTGTTTTTT. This encodes CASSDRAADTGELFF. V usage is TRBV28 and J usage is TRBJ2-2; D uncertain. V was cut by 5 bases and J by 3 bases, with 13 bases left in between. Germline values: CDR1 MDHEN, CDR2 SYDVKM. CDR3 length: 15 residues.

This rearrangement joins TRBV10-3 to TRBJ2-1, with a possible D match to TRBD2 (5 bases). V was trimmed by 6 bases and J by 6 bases, leaving 12 bases between them. There are 13 residues in the CDR3. Germline V gene sequence: CDR1 ENHRY, CDR2 SYGVKD. DNA for the CDR3: TGTGCCATCAGACCTAGCAGCCTCAATGAGCAGTTCTTC. Amino acids: CAIRPSSLNEQFF.

J is TRBJ2-3 and V is TRBV7-3; 9 bases line up with TRBD2. V was clipped by 1 base and J by 4 bases; unmatched bases: 6. Germline V gene lookup returns CDR1 SGHTA and CDR2 FQGTGA. This CDR3 is 16 amino acids long. Here the CDR3 DNA reads TGTGCCAGCAGCTTAAGTTCGGGACTAGCATCAGATACGCAGTATTTT. This codes for CASSLSSGLASDTQYF.